Following are 28 T cell receptor beta chains from one sample sequenced in a study of control samples from healthy donors and cancer patients. This table comes from immunoSEQ multiplex PCR, and its TCRdb copy is limited to in-frame clones, with some not included. The table shows 64,000 or so clones, with 92% occurring only once. Sequenced material: PBMCs. The receptors come from a man aged 35-49 years with colorectal cancer.

The rearrangement uses TRBV7-8 and TRBJ2-3; weak D call: TRBD2 (6 bases). The CDR3 runs to 18 residues. The germline V and J ends were trimmed by 4 bases and 2 bases, with 22 bases remaining between them. From germline, CDR1 is SGHVS and CDR2 FQNEAQ. CDR3 loop: CASSSLWRGLRFTDTQYF. In DNA, the CDR3 is TGTGCCAGCAGCTCCTTGTGGAGGGGACTTAGATTCACAGATACGCAGTATTTT.

The chain links TRBV14 to TRBJ2-2; D could derive from TRBD1 or TRBD2 (5 bases each). The length of the CDR3 is 15 residues. V lost 3 bases and J lost 4, with 12 bases in between. Germline CDR1 is SGHDN and CDR2 is FVKESK. The CDR3 DNA follows: TGTGCCAGCAGCCAGCATGGGGCGGGCACCGGGGAGCTGTTTTTT. It codes for CASSQHGAGTGELFF.

The chain joins TRBV7-3 to TRBJ2-2; D possibly uses TRBD1 or TRBD2 (6 bases each). The CDR3 consists of 15 residues. Trimming cost V 2 bases and J 4 bases, with 11 bases left between them. Germline assignment: CDR1 SGHTA and CDR2 FQGTGA. CDR3 residues: CASSLQQGGTGELFF. The CDR3 DNA reads TGTGCCAGCAGCTTACAACAGGGAGGCACCGGGGAGCTGTTTTTT.

The V call is TRBV2, the J call TRBJ2-7; unclear D gene. The CDR3 runs to 11 residues. Germline V CDR1 and CDR2: SNHLY, FYNNEI. V lost 8 bases and J 4 bases, leaving 9 bases between the germline ends. The DNA for the CDR3 is TGTGCCAGCTCGCTGACTTACGAGCAGTACTTC. Its protein product is CASSLTYEQYF.

A note on this clone: This CDR3 is also generated by other DNA sequences in the sample. The chain has TRBV5-6 and TRBJ1-5; a weak D match, TRBD1 (5 bases). V lost 0 bases, J lost 7 bases, and 11 bases lay in between. The CDR3 sequence is 14 residues long. The germline V gene encodes CDR1 SGHDT and CDR2 YYEEEE. The CDR3: CASSLVGGGQPQHF. The CDR3 DNA reads TGTGCCAGCAGCTTGGTCGGGGGGGGGCAGCCCCAGCATTTT.

The chain couples TRBV24-1 to TRBJ2-2; possible D gene TRBD1, 6 bases. This CDR3 is built from 15 residues. From germline, CDR1 is KGHDR and CDR2 SFDVKD. Trimming left V 5 bases short and J 1 base short, with 10 bases between. The CDR3 nucleotides read TGTGCCACCAGTGCGGACAGACTGAACACCGGGGAGCTGTTTTTT. This codes for CATSADRLNTGELFF.

V is TRBV27 and J is TRBJ2-5; 7 positions agree with TRBD2. Germline loops: CDR1 MNHEY, CDR2 SMNVEV (reference sequence). The CDR3 loop spans 14 amino acids. V dropped 6 bases and J dropped 2; count of bases not matched to a gene: 6. The CDR3 reads CASSPRGVQETQYF. The CDR3 DNA is TGTGCCAGCAGCCCTCGGGGGGTGCAAGAGACCCAGTACTTC.

The chain has TRBV30 and TRBJ2-3, with TRBD1 matching 8 bases. Germline V gene data show CDR1 as GTSNPN and CDR2 as SVGIG (reference sequence). Trimming cost V 4 bases and J 5 bases; bases outside gene matches: 11. The CDR3 runs to 15 residues. The CDR3 DNA follows: TGTGCCTGGAACGCAGGACAGGGAACAGGAGATACGCAGTATTTT. It specifies CAWNAGQGTGDTQYF.

J is TRBJ1-2 and V is TRBV6-5, with D unresolved. With 2 bases removed from V and 4 bases from J, the gap between germline ends came to 8 bases. Germline V gene lookup returns CDR1 MNHEY and CDR2 SVGAGI. The length of the CDR3 is 13 residues. This CDR3 reads CASSYTASYGYTF. The CDR3 DNA is TGTGCCAGCAGTTACACGGCGTCCTATGGCTACACCTTC.

The V gene is TRBV30, the J gene TRBJ1-5, with TRBD1 as a possible D gene (5 bases). The CDR3 has 15 residues. The V gene's germline CDR1 is GTSNPN and CDR2 SVGIG (reference sequence). V lost 0 bases and J lost 1, with 10 bases in between. The CDR3 DNA reads TGTGCCTGGAGTGTCGGGGGTGTGAGCAATCAGCCCCAGCATTTT. This translates into CAWSVGGVSNQPQHF.

This chain connects TRBV7-9 to TRBJ2-1; TRBD1 matches 7 bases. CDR1 and CDR2 (germline): SEHNR, FQNEAQ (reference sequence). The CDR3 loop spans 14 amino acids. With V trimmed by 3 bases and J by 5 bases, 4 bases remained unmatched. This CDR3 reads CASSLVRGHNEQFF. The CDR3, as DNA: TGTGCCAGCAGCTTGGTGAGGGGGCACAATGAGCAGTTCTTC.

The rearrangement uses TRBV11-3 and TRBJ2-2; perhaps TRBD1 as D (6 bases). CDR3 length equals 14 residues. The V and J ends lost 5 bases and 8 bases respectively, with 15 bases between them. Germline loops: CDR1 SGHNT, CDR2 YENEEA. CDR3 sequence: CASSAVVGAGELFF. The CDR3 bases are TGTGCCAGCAGCGCCGTCGTGGGGGCTGGGGAGCTGTTTTTT.

The CDR3 here is CASSSTGAKYEQYF. The CDR3 DNA reads as TGTGCCAGCAGCTCGACAGGGGCAAAATACGAGCAGTACTTC. This chain links TRBV5-4 with TRBJ2-7, with 8 bases lining up with TRBD1. With 3 bases clipped from V and 4 bases from J, the junction kept 6 bases outside the gene matches. The CDR3 is 14 amino acids. Germline values: CDR1 SGHNT, CDR2 YYREEE (reference sequence). The variable domain in full, completed from reference TRBV5-4 and TRBJ2-7, reads ETGVTQSPTHLIKTRGQQVTLRCSSQSGHNTVSWYQQALGQGPQFIFQYYREEENGRGNFPPRFSGLQFPNYSSELNVNALELDDSALYLCASSSTGAKYEQYFGPGTRLTVT.

The chain has TRBV18 and TRBJ2-2, with D possibly matching TRBD1 (5 bases). The CDR3 totals 17 residues. The germline V and J ends were trimmed by 3 bases and 6 bases, with 20 bases remaining between them. Germline V gives CDR1 KGHSH, CDR2 LQKENI. In DNA form, the CDR3 reads TGTGCCAGCTCACCCTTGGGTGCCAAAGGGGTATCCGGGGAGCTGTTTTTT. It encodes CASSPLGAKGVSGELFF. Full variable domain (rest looked up from reference TRBV18 and TRBJ2-2): NAGVMQNPRHLVRRRGQEARLRCSPMKGHSHVYWYRQLPEEGLKFMVYLQKENIIDESGMPKERFSAEFPKEGPSILRIQQVVRGDSAAYFCASSPLGAKGVSGELFFGEGSRLTVL.

The chain is built from TRBV3-1 (or the pseudogene TRBV3-2) and TRBJ2-3; a possible D gene is TRBD2 (5 bases). The CDR3 is 12 residues long. With 3 bases removed from V and 6 bases from J, the gap between germline ends came to 7 bases. Germline CDR1 reads LGHDT; CDR2 reads YNNKEL (reference sequence). The CDR3 region is CASSQRADTQYF. The CDR3 DNA sequence: TGTGCCAGCAGCCAGAGGGCGGATACGCAGTATTTT.

The chain joins TRBV2 to TRBJ1-1, with a possible D match to TRBD1 (5 bases). This CDR3 is built from 13 residues. Germline V gene sequence: CDR1 SNHLY, CDR2 FYNNEI. Between the trimmed V and J ends, which lost 3 bases and 1 base, there was a span of 6 bases. The CDR3 DNA sequence: TGTGCCAGCAGTGACGGGACGAACACTGAAGCTTTCTTT. Protein product: CASSDGTNTEAFF. Using reference TRBV2 and TRBJ1-1 for the parts outside the CDR3, the full variable domain is EPEVTQTPSHQVTQMGQEVILRCVPISNHLYFYWYRQILGQKVEFLVSFYNNEISEKSEIFDDQFSVERPDGSNFTLKIRSTKLEDSAMYFCASSDGTNTEAFFGQGTRLTVV.

This rearrangement joins TRBV2 to TRBJ2-1, with 13 bases that match TRBD2. The CDR3 length is 13 residues. Trimming took 4 bases from V and 10 from J; bases not matched to a gene: 1. The germline gives CDR1 SNHLY, CDR2 FYNNEI. Written as DNA, the CDR3 is TGTGCCAGCAGTGGACTAGCGGGGGGCGAGCAGTTCTTC. It yields the protein CASSGLAGGEQFF.

The chain joins TRBV5-3 to TRBJ2-5; 13 nucleotides align to TRBD2. TRBV5-3 is identified as an open reading frame with a role that is uncertain. J was trimmed by 5 bases and V by 4 bases; bases with no gene match: 8. The CDR3 covers 16 residues. CDR3 DNA sequence: TGTGCCAGAAGCAGGGGACTAGCGGGGAAAGAGGAGACCCAGTACTTC. Translated, it gives CARSRGLAGKEETQYF.

The V gene is TRBV6-5, the J gene TRBJ2-1; 13 nucleotides match TRBD2. Germline V gene data show CDR1 as MNHEY and CDR2 as SVGAGI. J gave up 6 bases and V 5 bases, and 4 bases lay outside the gene matches. This CDR3 contains 15 residues. The CDR3 DNA sequence: TGTGCCAGCAGTCACACTAGCGGGGGGGGCAATGAGCAGTTCTTC. Its translation is CASSHTSGGGNEQFF.

V gene TRBV6-5 combines with J gene TRBJ2-1; TRBD2 aligns across 9 bases. Trimming took 10 bases from V and 6 from J; bases not matched to a gene: 13. The length of the CDR3 is 15 residues. Germline V gene data show CDR1 as MNHEY and CDR2 as SVGAGI. CDR3: CATRGGAGGFNEQFF. The CDR3 DNA is TGTGCCACCCGGGGGGGAGCGGGGGGATTCAATGAGCAGTTCTTC.

The chain combines TRBV6-2 or TRBV6-3 with TRBJ1-1, with unresolved D. The CDR3 contains 14 residues. CDR1 and CDR2 (germline): MNHEY, SVGEGT. Trimming took 0 bases from V and 3 from J, leaving 8 bases between them. The CDR3 sequence is CASSYSIQHTEAFF. The CDR3 DNA sequence: TGTGCCAGCAGTTACTCGATACAGCACACTGAAGCTTTCTTT.

In its sample, this clone was seen once. The V gene is TRBV6-5, the J gene TRBJ2-1; 12 bases line up with TRBD2. Trimming took 4 bases from V and 2 from J; bases not matched to a gene: 3. The CDR3 spans 16 residues. The germline CDR1 and CDR2 sequences are MNHEY and SVGAGI. The CDR3: CASSSRTSGAYNEQFF. CDR3 coding DNA: TGTGCCAGCAGTTCCCGGACTAGCGGGGCCTACAATGAGCAGTTCTTC.

V is TRBV7-9 and J is TRBJ1-2, with D perhaps TRBD1 (5 bases). CDR1 and CDR2 (germline): SEHNR, FQNEAQ (reference sequence). The CDR3 has 16 residues. Trimming took 6 bases from V and 3 from J, leaving 20 bases between them. The CDR3, as DNA: TGTGCCAGCAGTATTCAAGGAGGGACGTCAGACTATGGCTACACCTTC. This sequence encodes CASSIQGGTSDYGYTF.

V gene TRBV6-5 combines with J gene TRBJ2-1; 10 bases are shared with TRBD1. The CDR3 consists of 16 residues. Germline V gives CDR1 MNHEY, CDR2 SVGAGI. V lost 4 bases, J lost 2 bases, and 5 bases stayed unmatched. CDR3 in DNA: TGTGCCAGCAGTTCAAGGACAGGGGGAACCTACAATGAGCAGTTCTTC. It translates to CASSSRTGGTYNEQFF.

The table lists this clone with a count of one. The rearrangement links TRBV6-5 to TRBJ1-2; 7 bases match TRBD1. V was clipped by 6 bases and J by 7 bases; unmatched bases: 11. This CDR3 is 14 amino acids long. Germline V gene data show CDR1 as MNHEY and CDR2 as SVGAGI. The CDR3 DNA reads as TGTGCCAGCAGGCCACAGGGGCCAATTGGTGGCTACACCTTC. Amino acids: CASRPQGPIGGYTF.

The chain joins TRBV19 to TRBJ1-5; possible D gene TRBD1, 6 bases. The CDR3 covers 16 residues. CDR1 is LNHDA, CDR2 SQIVND, per germline (reference sequence). Deletions cut 6 bases from V and 3 bases from J, with 18 bases between. Written as DNA, the CDR3 is TGTGCCAGTAGCTATCAGGGGCCAGAAATCAATCAGCCCCAGCATTTT. This encodes CASSYQGPEINQPQHF.

The genes are TRBV7-9 and TRBJ1-3; D is possibly TRBD1 (6 bases). V lost 2 bases and J 0 bases, leaving 14 bases between the germline ends. CDR3 length: 17 residues. Germline lookup yields CDR1 SEHNR and CDR2 FQNEAQ (reference sequence). The CDR3 sequence: CASSLPDSDSSGNTIYF. The CDR3 DNA follows: TGTGCCAGCAGCTTACCGGACAGCGACAGCTCTGGAAACACCATATATTTT.

V usage is TRBV6-6 and J usage is TRBJ1-5; D gene ambiguous. Germline CDR1 is MNHNY and CDR2 is SVGAGI (reference sequence). This CDR3 comprises 13 residues. Trimming stripped 7 bases from V and 8 bases from J, with 15 bases between. The CDR3 region is CASTSTSEEPQHF. The CDR3 bases are TGTGCCAGCACTAGTACCTCAGAGGAGCCCCAGCATTTT.